The sequence of this T cell receptor beta chain was determined in a study of patients and donors after allogeneic stem cell transplantation. CDR1 and CDR2 (germline): DFQATT, SNEGSKA (reference sequence). The CDR3 has 16 residues. The V gene end was trimmed by 0 bases and the J gene end by 10 bases; junction bases not matched to a gene: 12. TCRdb redid the calling of the RT-PCR reads with MiXCR, one entry per CDR3 protein. The table has about a million distinct CDR3 sequences, more than 15% seen once. Sequencing used blood, either unsorted or a sorted T cell fraction (not recorded which). This receptor was obtained from a human donor who was either an allogeneic HSCT recipient or a stem cell or donor lymphocyte infusion donor (not recorded which). It is not recorded whose cells these are; they may come from a transplant donor. This chain uses TRBV20-1 with TRBJ1-6; the match to TRBD1 covers 7 bases. The CDR3 DNA follows: TGCAGTGCTAGAGATCCCTTACCGGGACAGAACTCACCCCTCCACTTT. Translation: CSARDPLPGQNSPLHF.